What follows are 23 T cell receptor beta chains derived from one specimen sequenced in a study of shared clonotypes between healthy human individuals. Libraries were prepared by immunoSEQ multiplex PCR; TCRdb keeps only in-frame clonotypes and omits some of them. The sample carries roughly 2 million clones, approximately 94% recorded once. Sequencing input: naive CD4+ T cells sorted from blood. As to subset: CD45RA+ positively selected. Receptors were obtained from a man between 18 and 35 years old in good health.

This rearrangement joins TRBV18 to TRBJ1-1; D unresolved. This CDR3 spans 14 amino acids. V shed 2 bases and J shed 0 bases, with 7 bases lying between them. Germline V gives CDR1 KGHSH, CDR2 LQKENI. CDR3 in amino acids: CASSPARLNTEAFF. The DNA for the CDR3 is TGTGCCAGCTCACCAGCACGGTTGAACACTGAAGCTTTCTTT.

The chain combines TRBV4-3 with TRBJ2-3; 16 nucleotides align to TRBD2. Per the germline V gene, CDR1 is LGHNA and CDR2 is YSLEER. Losses at the gene ends were 1 base for V and 1 base for J; bases not matched to a gene: 5. The CDR3 contains 19 residues. For the CDR3, the DNA is TGCGCCAGCAGCCAAGCGGGACTAGCGGGAGGGCCGGGCACAGATACGCAGTATTTT. This translates into CASSQAGLAGGPGTDTQYF.

The rearrangement links TRBV28 to TRBJ1-2; possible D gene TRBD1, 6 bases. Trimming took 4 bases from V and 8 from J, leaving 11 bases between them. CDR1 MDHEN and CDR2 SYDVKM come from the germline V gene. The CDR3 contains 12 residues. The CDR3 protein is CASSSPGVGYTF. DNA of the CDR3: TGTGCCAGCAGTTCACCAGGGGTAGGCTACACCTTC.

In this sample, this clone turned up once. The rearrangement uses TRBV5-1 and TRBJ2-3; possibly TRBD2 for D (5 bases). The CDR3 has 17 amino acids. V was shortened by 0 bases and J by 1 base, with 15 bases between the two germline ends. Germline CDR1 and CDR2: SGHRS and YFSETQ. The CDR3 region is CASSLDSGGWGTDTQYF. The CDR3 DNA reads as TGCGCCAGCAGCTTGGATTCAGGCGGGTGGGGCACAGATACGCAGTATTTT.

This clone has a single count. The genes are TRBV2 and TRBJ2-2; 10 nucleotides agree with TRBD1. Per the germline V gene, CDR1 is SNHLY and CDR2 is FYNNEI. The CDR3 is made up of 16 amino acids. After removal of 5 bases from V and 3 bases from J, the junction contained 6 bases not matched to a gene. This CDR3 reads CASSSPGQGHTGELFF. CDR3 nucleotides: TGTGCCAGCAGTTCGCCGGGACAGGGGCACACCGGGGAGCTGTTTTTT.

V gene TRBV4-3 combines with J gene TRBJ1-5, with TRBD1 as a possible D gene (5 bases). Trimming took off 0 bases at V and 0 bases at J, with 9 bases between the two ends. This CDR3 has 16 amino acids. CDR1 and CDR2 from the germline V gene are LGHNA and YSLEER. The CDR3 sequence: CASSQDRQISNQPQHF. CDR3 nucleotides: TGCGCCAGCAGCCAAGATCGACAGATTAGCAATCAGCCCCAGCATTTT.

The chain is built from TRBV29-1 and TRBJ2-5; D not resolved. Trimming stripped 7 bases from V and 1 base from J, with 13 bases between. Germline values: CDR1 SQVTM, CDR2 ANQGSEA. The CDR3 length is 13 residues. The CDR3 region is CSAAMGPQETQYF. The CDR3 region has the DNA TGCAGCGCCGCTATGGGTCCCCAAGAGACCCAGTACTTC.

V is TRBV2 and J is TRBJ2-7, with no clear D. V lost 6 bases, J lost 6 bases, and 15 bases lay in between. CDR1 SNHLY and CDR2 FYNNEI come from the germline V gene. This CDR3 is 13 amino acids long. The CDR3 DNA follows: TGTGCCAGCAGAGGGATCCGACTCGCCGAGCAGTACTTC. Its translation is CASRGIRLAEQYF. The entire variable domain, with the rest obtained from reference TRBV2 and TRBJ2-7, is as follows: EPEVTQTPSHQVTQMGQEVILRCVPISNHLYFYWYRQILGQKVEFLVSFYNNEISEKSEIFDDQFSVERPDGSNFTLKIRSTKLEDSAMYFCASRGIRLAEQYFGPGTRLTVT.

The V gene is TRBV6-6, the J gene TRBJ1-5; D unclear. V was shortened by 2 bases and J by 5 bases, with 1 base between the two germline ends. The CDR3 sequence is 11 residues long. Germline CDR1 is MNHNY and CDR2 is SVGAGI (reference sequence). The chain's CDR3 is CASSYDQPQHF. The DNA for the CDR3 is TGTGCCAGCAGTTACGATCAGCCCCAGCATTTT.

With regard to this clone: Other DNA sequences from this sample encode an identical CDR3 as well. The CDR3 sequence: CASSRGYEQYF. The CDR3 region has the DNA TGTGCCAGCAGTAGGGGCTACGAGCAGTACTTC. The J gene is TRBJ2-7, the V gene TRBV25-1; D possibly corresponds to TRBD1 (5 bases). The V gene lost 5 bases and the J gene lost 3 bases, with 5 bases spanning the gap. The CDR3 spans 11 residues. Germline V gene lookup returns CDR1 MGHDK and CDR2 SYGVNS.

This chain connects TRBV2 to TRBJ2-1; 8 bases fit TRBD2. The CDR3 spans 14 residues. V lost 8 bases and J lost 4; bases outside the gene matches: 7. CDR1 is SNHLY and CDR2 is FYNNEI in the germline V gene. CDR3 residues: CASPGGVQYNEQFF. The CDR3 DNA sequence: TGTGCCAGCCCGGGGGGGGTTCAGTACAATGAGCAGTTCTTC.

This clone was picked up one time. CDR3 protein: CSVGFGYTF. The CDR3 DNA reads TGCAGCGTTGGATTTGGCTACACCTTC. This rearrangement joins TRBV29-1 to TRBJ1-2; no reliable D call. V lost 4 bases and J 7 bases, leaving 4 bases between the germline ends. The germline gives CDR1 SQVTM, CDR2 ANQGSEA. The CDR3 extends over 9 amino acids.

Concerning this clone: A read error may produce the germline difference seen at one junction end. J is TRBJ1-2 and V is TRBV6-6; 8 nucleotides agree with TRBD1. The CDR3 sequence is 14 residues long. Per the germline V gene, CDR1 is MNHNY and CDR2 is SVGAGI (reference sequence). For the CDR3, the DNA is TGTGCCAGCAGTTACTTAATCCGGACAGGGCTGGTCCTCTTC. Its protein is CASSYLIRTGLVLF.

This clone was counted only a few times. The V and J genes are TRBV9 and TRBJ1-1; D call uncertain. CDR3 length: 13 residues. CDR1 is SGDLS, CDR2 YYNGEE, per germline. The V end was cut by 4 bases, the J end by 5 bases, with 12 bases between. CDR3 sequence (DNA): TGTGCCAGCAGCCCATCTTCGGCGACTGAAGCTTTCTTT. It specifies CASSPSSATEAFF.

The chain has TRBV5-1 and TRBJ2-7, with a tentative D call TRBD2 (6 bases). The CDR3 is made up of 15 amino acids. The V end lost 4 bases, the J end lost 2 bases, and 16 bases lay between the germline ends. Germline values: CDR1 SGHRS, CDR2 YFSETQ. This CDR3 is CASSPRVGGTYEQYF. Written as DNA, the CDR3 is TGCGCCAGCAGCCCTAGAGTGGGGGGTACCTACGAGCAGTACTTC.

CDR3 sequence: CASSLDRETQYF. The CDR3 nucleotides read TGTGCCAGCAGCTTGGATAGGGAGACCCAGTACTTC. The chain joins TRBV5-6 to TRBJ2-5; the D is unclear. Trimming removed 0 bases at V and 5 bases at J, with 5 bases between. CDR1 is SGHDT and CDR2 is YYEEEE in the germline V gene. The CDR3 runs 12 residues.

J is TRBJ2-1 and V is TRBV2, with 13 bases that match TRBD2. Germline V gene sequence: CDR1 SNHLY, CDR2 FYNNEI. The CDR3 is made up of 16 amino acids. The V and J ends lost 6 bases and 7 bases, in that order; junction bases with no gene match: 9. The CDR3 is CASRYGLAGELNEQFF. The DNA of the CDR3 is TGTGCCAGCAGGTATGGACTAGCGGGGGAGCTTAATGAGCAGTTCTTC.

The genes are TRBV4-1 and TRBJ2-1; 9 bases line up with TRBD2. Unmatched junction bases numbered 11, after V lost 4 bases and J lost 16 bases. Germline-derived CDR1 and CDR2 are MGHRA and YSYEKL. The length of the CDR3 is 13 residues. The DNA for the CDR3 is TGCGCCAGCAGCCGCCCCGTCGGGACTAGCAGCTTCTTC. Protein: CASSRPVGTSSFF.

This clone was observed once. V is TRBV5-1 and J is TRBJ1-3, with a possible D match to TRBD1 (5 bases). Trimming stripped 0 bases from V and 0 bases from J, with 10 bases between. The CDR3 consists of 16 residues. Germline V lookup: CDR1 SGHRS, CDR2 YFSETQ. The CDR3 region has the DNA TGCGCCAGCAGCTTGGGACAGTTTACCTCTGGAAACACCATATATTTT. It yields the protein CASSLGQFTSGNTIYF.

In this sample, this clone turned up once. This chain links TRBV14 with TRBJ1-4, with D maybe TRBD1 (5 bases). The CDR3 runs to 15 residues. Germline CDR1 and CDR2: SGHDN and FVKESK. The V gene lost 2 bases and the J gene lost 3 bases, with 10 bases spanning the gap. The CDR3 protein is CASSQRETANEKLFF. The CDR3 DNA follows: TGTGCCAGCAGCCAAAGGGAGACAGCTAATGAAAAACTGTTTTTT.

CDR3 coding DNA: TGTGCCAGCAGTTTATCGGGACATAAAAACACCGGGGAGCTGTTTTTT. It encodes CASSLSGHKNTGELFF. This rearrangement joins TRBV28 to TRBJ2-2; TRBD1 is a possible D gene (6 bases). Trimming removed 1 base from V and 2 bases from J, with 11 bases in between. The CDR3 is 16 amino acids. The germline gives CDR1 MDHEN, CDR2 SYDVKM.

This sequence joins TRBV5-1 and TRBJ2-5; 8 nucleotides agree with TRBD2. Per germline, CDR1 SGHRS and CDR2 YFSETQ. CDR3 length: 13 residues. Trimming cost V 3 bases and J 5 bases; bases outside gene matches: 3. DNA of the CDR3: TGCGCCAGCAGCTCGCGACTAGCGGAGACCCAGTACTTC. It codes for CASSSRLAETQYF.

The V and J genes are TRBV7-9 and TRBJ2-7; D remains ambiguous. Germline CDR1 and CDR2: SEHNR and FQNEAQ (reference sequence). The CDR3 loop spans 14 amino acids. V was pared by 2 bases and J by 2 bases, with 10 bases between. CDR3 sequence reads: CASSLIAGPYEQYF. In DNA, the CDR3 is TGTGCCAGCAGCTTAATTGCAGGCCCCTACGAGCAGTACTTC. The full variable domain, its missing parts supplied by reference TRBV7-9 and TRBJ2-7, is DTGVSQNPRHKITKRGQNVTFRCDPISEHNRLYWYRQTLGQGPEFLTYFQNEAQLEKSRLLSDRFSAERPKGSFSTLEIQRTEQGDSAMYLCASSLIAGPYEQYFGPGTRLTVT.